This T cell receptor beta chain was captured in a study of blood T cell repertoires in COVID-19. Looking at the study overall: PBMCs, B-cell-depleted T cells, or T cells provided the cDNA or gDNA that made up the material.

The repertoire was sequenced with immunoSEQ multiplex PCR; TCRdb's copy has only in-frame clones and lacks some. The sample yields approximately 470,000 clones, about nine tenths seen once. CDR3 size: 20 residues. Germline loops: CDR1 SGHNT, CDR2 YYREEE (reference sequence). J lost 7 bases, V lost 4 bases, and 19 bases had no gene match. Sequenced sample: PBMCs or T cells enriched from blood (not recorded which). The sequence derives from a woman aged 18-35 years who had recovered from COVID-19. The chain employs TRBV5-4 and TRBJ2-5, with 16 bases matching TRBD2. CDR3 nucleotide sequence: TGTGCCAGCAGCCCCTCGTCCGGGACTAGCGGGGGGGGGAGCGGGTCGACCCAGTACTTC. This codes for CASSPSSGTSGGGSGSTQYF.